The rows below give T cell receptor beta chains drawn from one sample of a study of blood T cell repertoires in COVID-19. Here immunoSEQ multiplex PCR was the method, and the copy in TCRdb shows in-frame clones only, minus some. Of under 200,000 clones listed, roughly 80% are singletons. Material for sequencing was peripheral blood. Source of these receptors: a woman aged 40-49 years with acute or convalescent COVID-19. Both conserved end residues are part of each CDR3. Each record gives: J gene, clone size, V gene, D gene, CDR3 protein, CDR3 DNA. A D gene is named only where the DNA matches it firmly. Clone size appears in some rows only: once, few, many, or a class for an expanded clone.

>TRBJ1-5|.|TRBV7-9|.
CASSPLIAPGNQPQHF
TGTGCCAGCAGCCCGCTTATAGCCCCTGGCAATCAGCCCCAGCATTTT
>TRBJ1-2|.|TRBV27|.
CASSPGGQNYGYTF
TGTGCCAGCTCCCCGGGGGGGCAGAACTATGGCTACACCTTC
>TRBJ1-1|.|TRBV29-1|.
CSVRVGGVDTEAFF
TGCAGCGTTAGAGTAGGGGGGGTGGACACTGAAGCTTTCTTT
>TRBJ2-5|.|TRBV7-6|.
CASSPLDSKETQYF
TGTGCCAGCAGCCCACTCGACAGTAAAGAGACCCAGTACTTC
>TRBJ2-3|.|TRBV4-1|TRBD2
CASSQDRASGGGTDTQYF
TGCGCCAGCAGCCAAGATCGAGCCAGCGGGGGGGGCACAGATACGCAGTATTTT
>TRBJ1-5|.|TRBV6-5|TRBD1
CASSYSDRNQPQHF
TGTGCCAGCAGTTACTCGGACAGGAATCAGCCCCAGCATTTT
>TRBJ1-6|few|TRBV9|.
CASSVGAGPHNSPLHF
TGTGCCAGCAGCGTAGGGGCGGGACCCCATAATTCACCCCTCCACTTT
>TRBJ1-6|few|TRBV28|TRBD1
CASSLGQGRNSPLHF
TGTGCCAGCAGTCTAGGACAGGGGAGAAATTCACCCCTCCACTTT
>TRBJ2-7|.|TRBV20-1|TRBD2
CSASYLAGGQREQYF
TGCAGTGCTAGTTATCTAGCGGGGGGCCAGAGAGAGCAGTACTTC
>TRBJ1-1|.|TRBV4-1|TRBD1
CASTLGQGRMNTEAFF
TGCGCCAGCACCTTAGGACAGGGGCGCATGAACACTGAAGCTTTCTTT
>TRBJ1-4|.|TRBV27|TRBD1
CASSLDRVNEKLFF
TGTGCCAGCAGTTTGGACAGGGTGAATGAAAAACTGTTTTTT
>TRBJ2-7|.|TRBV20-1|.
CSAEPRWEQYF
TGCAGTGCTGAACCGAGATGGGAGCAGTACTTC
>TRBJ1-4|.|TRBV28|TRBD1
CASIGTGGGSTNEKLFF
TGTGCCAGCATTGGGACAGGGGGAGGATCAACTAATGAAAAACTGTTTTTT
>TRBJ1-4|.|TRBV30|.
CAWSVKNGEKLFF
TGTGCCTGGAGTGTAAAGAACGGTGAAAAACTGTTTTTT
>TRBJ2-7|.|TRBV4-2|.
CASSQATGFYEQYF
TGTGCCAGCAGCCAAGCTACAGGGTTCTACGAGCAGTACTTC
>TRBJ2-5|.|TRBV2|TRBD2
CASSDPRTSLETQYF
TGTGCCAGCAGTGATCCCCGGACTAGCTTGGAGACCCAGTACTTC
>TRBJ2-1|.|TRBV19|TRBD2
CASRIGTSGTYEQFF
TGTGCCAGTAGGATCGGGACTAGCGGGACTTATGAGCAGTTCTTC
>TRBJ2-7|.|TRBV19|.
CATRRGGGDEQYF
TGTGCCACCAGGAGGGGCGGAGGTGACGAGCAGTACTTC
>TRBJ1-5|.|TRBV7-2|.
CASSSPGSNQPQHF
TGTGCCAGCAGCTCCCCCGGTAGCAATCAGCCCCAGCATTTT
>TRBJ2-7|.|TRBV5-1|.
CASSLRSQSYEQYF
TGCGCCAGCAGCTTGAGAAGCCAATCCTACGAGCAGTACTTC
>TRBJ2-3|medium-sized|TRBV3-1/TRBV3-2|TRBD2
CASSPRTSGRGDTQYF
TGTGCCAGCAGCCCCCGTACTAGCGGGAGAGGGGATACGCAGTATTTT
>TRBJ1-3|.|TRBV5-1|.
CASSLGYSSGNTIYF
TGCGCCAGCAGCTTGGGTTACAGCTCTGGAAACACCATATATTTT
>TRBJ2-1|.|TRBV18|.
CASSRQAPTDYNEQFF
TGTGCCAGCTCACGCCAAGCCCCCACCGATTACAATGAGCAGTTCTTC
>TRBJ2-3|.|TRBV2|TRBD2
CASSWTSGVDTQYF
TGTGCCAGCAGTTGGACTAGCGGGGTAGATACGCAGTATTTT
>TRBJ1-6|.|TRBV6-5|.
CASSSIYNSPLHF
TGTGCCAGCAGTTCAATCTATAATTCACCCCTCCACTTT
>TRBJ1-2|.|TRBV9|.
CASSVSPDSPRGGYTF
TGTGCCAGCAGCGTATCCCCGGACAGCCCCCGGGGAGGCTACACCTTC
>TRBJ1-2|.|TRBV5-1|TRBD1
CASRTGQGATYGYTF
TGCGCCAGCCGAACCGGACAGGGGGCTACCTATGGCTACACCTTC
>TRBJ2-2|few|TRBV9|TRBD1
CASRGQGAGELFF
TGTGCCAGCAGAGGACAGGGGGCCGGGGAGCTGTTTTTT
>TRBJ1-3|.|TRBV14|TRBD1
CASSRQGARGNTIYF
TGTGCCAGCAGCCGACAGGGGGCACGAGGAAACACCATATATTTT
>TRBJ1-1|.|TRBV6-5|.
CASRSVGRAEAFF
TGTGCCAGCCGGTCGGTCGGTCGCGCTGAAGCTTTCTTT
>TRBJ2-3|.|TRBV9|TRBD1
CASSVVGGRDTQYF
TGTGCCAGCAGCGTAGTAGGGGGCAGAGATACGCAGTATTTT
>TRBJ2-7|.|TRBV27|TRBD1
CASSFGTGGYEQYF
TGTGCCAGCAGTTTCGGGACAGGGGGCTACGAGCAGTACTTC
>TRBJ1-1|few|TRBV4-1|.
CASSRGGITEAFF
TGCGCCAGCAGCCGCGGGGGGATCACTGAAGCTTTCTTT
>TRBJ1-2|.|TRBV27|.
CASRLGGSAYGYTF
TGTGCCAGCAGACTCGGGGGTAGTGCCTATGGCTACACCTTC
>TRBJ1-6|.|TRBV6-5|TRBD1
CASQDRGGSPLHF
TGTGCCAGTCAGGACAGGGGCGGCTCACCCCTCCACTTT
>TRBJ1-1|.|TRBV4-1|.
CASSLLPAGPANTEAFF
TGCGCCAGCAGCCTCCTCCCCGCGGGTCCCGCGAACACTGAAGCTTTCTTT
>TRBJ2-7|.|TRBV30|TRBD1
CAWSPTGFEQYF
TGTGCCTGGAGTCCGACAGGGTTCGAGCAGTACTTC
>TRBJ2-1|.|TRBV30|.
CACRREDGGNEQFF
TGTGCCTGCCGCAGGGAAGATGGTGGGAATGAGCAGTTCTTC
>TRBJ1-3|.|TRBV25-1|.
CASQGLTGNTIYF
TGTGCCAGCCAGGGCTTAACTGGAAACACCATATATTTT
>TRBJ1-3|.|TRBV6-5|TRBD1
CASRVTGFSGNTIYF
TGTGCCAGCAGGGTGACAGGGTTCTCTGGAAACACCATATATTTT
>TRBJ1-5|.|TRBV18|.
CASSDSGLNQPQHF
TGTGCCAGCTCAGATTCAGGGCTCAATCAGCCCCAGCATTTT